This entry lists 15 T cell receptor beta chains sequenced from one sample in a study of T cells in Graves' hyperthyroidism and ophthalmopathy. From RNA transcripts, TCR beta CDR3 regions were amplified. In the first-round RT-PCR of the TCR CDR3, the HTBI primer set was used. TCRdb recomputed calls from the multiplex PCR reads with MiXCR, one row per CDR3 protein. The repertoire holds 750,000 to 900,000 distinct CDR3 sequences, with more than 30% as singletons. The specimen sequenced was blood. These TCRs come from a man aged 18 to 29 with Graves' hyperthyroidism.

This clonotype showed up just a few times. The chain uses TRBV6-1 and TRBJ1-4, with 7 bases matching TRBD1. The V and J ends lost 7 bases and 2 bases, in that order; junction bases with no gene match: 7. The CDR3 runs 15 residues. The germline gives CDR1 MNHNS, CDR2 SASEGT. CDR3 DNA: TGTGCCAGCATGGGCAGGGGGGAGACTAATGAAAAACTGTTTTTT. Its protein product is CASMGRGETNEKLFF.

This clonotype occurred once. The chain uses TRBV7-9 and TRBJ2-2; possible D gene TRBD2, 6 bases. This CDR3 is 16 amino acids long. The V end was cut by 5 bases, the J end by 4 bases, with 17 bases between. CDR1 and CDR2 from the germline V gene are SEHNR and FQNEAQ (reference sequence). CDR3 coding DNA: TGTGCCAGCAGCCCCGTCGGCCGGGGGAGCACCGGGGAGCTGTTTTTT. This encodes CASSPVGRGSTGELFF. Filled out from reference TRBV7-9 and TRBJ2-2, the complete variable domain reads DTGVSQNPRHKITKRGQNVTFRCDPISEHNRLYWYRQTLGQGPEFLTYFQNEAQLEKSRLLSDRFSAERPKGSFSTLEIQRTEQGDSAMYLCASSPVGRGSTGELFFGEGSRLTVL.

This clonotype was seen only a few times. This CDR3 reads CAMGSGNTIYF. As DNA, the CDR3 is TGTGCCATGGGGTCTGGAAACACCATATATTTT. V and J are TRBV12-3 or TRBV12-4 and TRBJ1-3; D uncertain. Trimming stripped 10 bases from V and 1 base from J, with 5 bases between. The CDR3 totals 11 residues.

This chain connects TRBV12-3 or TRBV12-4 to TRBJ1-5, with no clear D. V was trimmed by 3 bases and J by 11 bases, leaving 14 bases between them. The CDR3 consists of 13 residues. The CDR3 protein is CASSFGRQETQHF. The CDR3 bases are TGTGCCAGCAGTTTTGGGCGGCAAGAGACCCAGCATTTT.

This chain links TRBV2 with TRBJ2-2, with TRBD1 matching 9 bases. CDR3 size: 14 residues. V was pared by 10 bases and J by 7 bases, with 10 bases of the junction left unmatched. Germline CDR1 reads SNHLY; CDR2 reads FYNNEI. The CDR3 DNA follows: TGTGCCAATAGTCTCCGACAGGGGGTCGGGGAGCTGTTTTTT. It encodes CANSLRQGVGELFF.

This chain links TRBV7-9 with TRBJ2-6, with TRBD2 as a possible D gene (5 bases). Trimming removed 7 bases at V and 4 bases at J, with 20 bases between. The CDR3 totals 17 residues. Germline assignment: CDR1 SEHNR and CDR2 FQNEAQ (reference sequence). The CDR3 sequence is CASTSGYSNTGANVLTF. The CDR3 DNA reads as TGTGCCAGCACCTCGGGGTATTCGAACACCGGGGCCAACGTCCTGACTTTC.

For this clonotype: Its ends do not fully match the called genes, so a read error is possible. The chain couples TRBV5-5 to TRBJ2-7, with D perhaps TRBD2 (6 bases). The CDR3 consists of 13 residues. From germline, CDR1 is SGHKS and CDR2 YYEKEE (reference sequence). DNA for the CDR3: TGCGCCAGACCTAAGCGGGCCTCCTACGAGCAGTACTTC. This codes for CARPKRASYEQYF.

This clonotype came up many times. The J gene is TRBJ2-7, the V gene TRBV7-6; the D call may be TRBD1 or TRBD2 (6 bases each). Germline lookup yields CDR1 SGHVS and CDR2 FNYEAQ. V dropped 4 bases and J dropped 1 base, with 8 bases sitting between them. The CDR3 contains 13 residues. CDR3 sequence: CASSSGASYEQYF. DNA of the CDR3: TGTGCCAGCAGCTCGGGGGCTTCCTACGAGCAGTACTTC.

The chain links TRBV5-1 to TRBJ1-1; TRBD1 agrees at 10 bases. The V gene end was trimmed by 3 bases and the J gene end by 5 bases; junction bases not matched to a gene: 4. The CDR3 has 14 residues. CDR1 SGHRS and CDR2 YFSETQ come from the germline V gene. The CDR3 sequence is CASSYRTGGTEAFF. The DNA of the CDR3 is TGCGCCAGCAGCTACCGGACAGGGGGGACTGAAGCTTTCTTT.

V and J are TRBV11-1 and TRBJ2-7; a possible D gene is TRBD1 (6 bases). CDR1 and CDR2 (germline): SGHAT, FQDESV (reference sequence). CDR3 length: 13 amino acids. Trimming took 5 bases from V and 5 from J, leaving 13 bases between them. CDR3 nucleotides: TGTGCCAGCAGCCCTACGGACAGTAACGAGCAGTACTTC. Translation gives CASSPTDSNEQYF. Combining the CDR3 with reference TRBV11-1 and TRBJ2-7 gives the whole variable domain EAEVAQSPRYKITEKSQAVAFWCDPISGHATLYWYRQILGQGPELLVQFQDESVVDDSQLPKDRFSAERLKGVDSTLKIQPAELGDSAMYLCASSPTDSNEQYFGPGTRLTVT.

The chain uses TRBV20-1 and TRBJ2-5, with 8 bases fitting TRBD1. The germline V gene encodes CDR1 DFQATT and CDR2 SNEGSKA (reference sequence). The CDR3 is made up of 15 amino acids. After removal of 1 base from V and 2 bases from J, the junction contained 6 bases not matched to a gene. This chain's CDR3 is CSARGDRGSQETQYF. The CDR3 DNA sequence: TGCAGTGCTAGAGGTGACAGGGGCTCTCAAGAGACCCAGTACTTC.

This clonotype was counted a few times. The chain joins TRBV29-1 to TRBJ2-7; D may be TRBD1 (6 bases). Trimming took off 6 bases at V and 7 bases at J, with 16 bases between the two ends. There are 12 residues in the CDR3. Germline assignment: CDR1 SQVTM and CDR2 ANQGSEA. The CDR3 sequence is CSVPTGRGEQYF. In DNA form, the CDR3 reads TGCAGCGTCCCGACAGGCCGTGGGGAGCAGTACTTC.

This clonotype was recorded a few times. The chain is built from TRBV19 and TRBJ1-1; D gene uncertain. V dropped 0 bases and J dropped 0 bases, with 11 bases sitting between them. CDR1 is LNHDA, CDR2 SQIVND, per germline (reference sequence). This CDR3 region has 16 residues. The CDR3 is CASSIDFGRVNTEAFF. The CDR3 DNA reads TGTGCCAGTAGTATAGATTTTGGCAGAGTGAACACTGAAGCTTTCTTT.

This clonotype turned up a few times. DNA for the CDR3: TGTGCCAGCAGCGGGGGGTACGGAGCTTTCTTT. Translating gives CASSGGYGAFF. The J gene is TRBJ1-1, the V gene TRBV7-9; D possibly corresponds to TRBD1 (5 bases). CDR3 length equals 11 residues. Germline lookup yields CDR1 SEHNR and CDR2 FQNEAQ (reference sequence). Trimming removed 5 bases at V and 10 bases at J, with 11 bases between.

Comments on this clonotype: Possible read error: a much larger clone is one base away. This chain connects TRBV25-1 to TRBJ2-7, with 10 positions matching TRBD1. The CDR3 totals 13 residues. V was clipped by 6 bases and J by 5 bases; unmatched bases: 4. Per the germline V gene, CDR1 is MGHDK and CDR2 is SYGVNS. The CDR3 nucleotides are TGTGCCAGCAGCTGGGACAGGGGAAACGAGCAGTACTTC. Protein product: CASSWDRGNEQYF.